This TCR beta chain originates from a study of cytomegalovirus exposure and HLA in healthy donors (dated by TCRdb to between 2016 and 2019). Background on the whole study: According to an earlier analysis of several hundred of the donors, some 180 million T cells yielded some 120 million unique TCR beta sequences and about 280 Gb of sequence data. An early release that covered about 600 HLA-typed donors contained around 300 gigabases of sequencing data and about 93 million unique TCR sequences. Of the 300 to 400 genotyped donors, over 65% fell in the genetic ancestry cluster associated with self-reported Caucasian donors. The study aimed to test whether signatures of past pathogen exposure could be identified by cataloging public T cell receptors. The T cell repertoires of 666 subjects were profiled by immunosequencing and related to cytomegalovirus serostatus. A separate validation cohort of roughly 120 different subjects was used in addition to the roughly 720-subject first cohort. To predict cytomegalovirus infection status, the study brought together high-throughput TCR immunosequencing, statistical association of individual TCRs with disease status, and machine learning. To study patterns of TCR occurrence, a later analysis re-analyzed previously published TCR beta repertoires from just over 650 donors and added high-resolution HLA genotyping. The later analysis used no new phenotypic data to find candidate immune exposures, relying instead on TCR beta sequences and their occurrence across donors. An earlier analysis of a few hundred of the donors applied high-throughput TCR beta sequencing to assess whether each TCR beta V gene segment acted as functional or pseudogenic. Donor age, sex, ethnicity and CMV serostatus were compiled together with the repertoire data. In a later genetic analysis, genome-wide SNP genotypes for about 65% of the 666 donors were used, and that subset was treated as a discovery cohort. Every repertoire in the discovery cohort had been generated on one and the same sequencing platform. HLA typing included class I and class II loci at four-digit resolution. Typing coverage varied by locus: roughly 629-630 donors for A, B, C, DRB1 and DQB1; approximately 500 for DQA1; nearly 610 for DPA1; approximately 490 for DPB1. Because of strong linkage in the cohort, five DR-DQ haplotypes were treated as single units for association and clustering. Among 350 to 400 genotyped donors of the cohort, an average of about 240,000 unique TCR beta nucleotide sequences were sequenced per donor, roughly a sixth of them non-productive.

In total, 666 healthy bone marrow donors made up the cohort. At the time of sampling, all cohort members were nominally healthy, though unrecorded immune exposures were likely present. The donor tested CMV seronegative and was one of the 352 seronegative cohort members. Each donor provided a peripheral blood sample, and peripheral blood mononuclear cells were used for TCR beta sequencing. Genomic DNA extraction from the blood cell samples was performed with the Qiagen DNeasy Blood Extraction Kit. What the study reported, not specific to this receptor: In a later analysis, the rate of TCR association differed among HLA loci, with DRB1 alleles having the most associated TCRs and HLA-C alleles having the fewest. Some IMGT-functional V segments, including TRBV6-2 and TRBV6-3, could not be told apart with the 87-base-pair reads, so those segments were excluded. V-gene and J-gene trimming of TCR beta chains was associated with a missense DCLRE1C variant in a later genetic analysis, and the association was replicated in an independent cohort. Across donors, most TCR sequences were observed very rarely, whereas some public TCRs were present in many individuals. In a later genetic analysis, fewer N-insertions in productive TCRs were reported among donors in an Asian-associated ancestry cluster than the roughly 700-donor mean. In the study, some 160 TCR beta chains were listed as associated with cytomegalovirus. The authors suggested that the approach could potentially be extended to other disease states and immunological phenotypes. At a false discovery rate of 0.05, a later analysis linked 16,951 TCR beta sequences to specific HLA alleles. In this cohort, only TCR beta chains were sequenced, and detectable features were limited by the absence of alpha or paired-chain data. Compared with equally common non-associated chains, HLA-associated TCR beta chains in a later analysis were more clonally expanded and had lower generation probabilities. Broadly in line with IMGT annotations, most TCR beta V segments showed up in productive rearrangements about 87% or about 30% of the time in an earlier analysis of several hundred of the donors. The sequencing pipeline was judged likely to have produced a cluster of highly shared sequence variants as a technical artifact. Because some donors lacked HLA typing at each locus, the association tests relied only on the typed subset. Assigning TCR associations to individual alleles was difficult when HLA alleles, especially DR and DQ, strongly co-occurred. A later analysis reported that several top co-occurrence clusters appeared linked to parvovirus B19, influenza, CMV and Epstein-Barr virus. A further reported finding was that TCR beta sequences accurately predicted the HLA-A and HLA-B alleles for most subjects in the first cohort. The presence/absence analyses assumed that sequencing depth was roughly uniform across donors, and that assumption may not be true. Linkage disequilibrium might explain the correlated functional status among segregating V segments, but an unknown experimental factor could not be excluded. Immune exposure information for the cohort was limited to CMV serostatus. Over 15 rarely observed V segments, including chromosome 9 orphons, were excluded from the earlier analysis of some 590 of the donors because counts were too low. Most CMV-associated TCR beta chains appeared to be HLA-restricted in a later analysis, and the HLA associations seemed to be driven largely by CMV exposure. In both the original and validation cohorts, the classifier was reported to diagnose cytomegalovirus status with high specificity and sensitivity. A few of the identified cytomegalovirus-associated TCR beta chains were confirmed in vitro to be specific for cytomegalovirus antigens.

Libraries were built with the immunoSEQ multiplex PCR assay. For the multiplex PCR, a mixture combining 60 forward primers for TCR Vbeta segments and 13 reverse primers for TCR Jbeta segments was used. A multiplex PCR assay on genomic DNA amplified the CDR3 region of rearranged TCR beta genes. The Illumina HiSeq System was used to sequence the amplified TCR beta libraries as 87-base-pair reads. For the original study's pipeline: A later analysis counted tens of millions of unique TCR beta chains across the roughly 700 repertoires, and 10 million to 12 million of these chains were shared by at least two donors. Raw reads were error-corrected and collapsed into unique sequences with a nearest-neighbor algorithm that merged closely related sequences to remove PCR and sequencing errors. CDR3 sequences were aligned to IMGT reference sequences to assign V, D and J gene segments. Each retained sequence needed at least a six-nucleotide match to both a V gene segment and a J gene segment. Rearrangements were called productive when the CDR3 lacked stop codons and stayed in frame with V and J; all others were non-productive. Following IMGT convention, CDR3 was defined as the stretch from the second conserved V-encoded cysteine up to the conserved J-encoded phenylalanine. In an earlier analysis of more than 550 of the donors, sequences lacking an unambiguous match to a single V gene segment were excluded. An earlier analysis of fewer than 750 of the donors called V segments functional above 56.7% productive rearrangements and segregating when the between-donor standard deviation exceeded 5%. A statistical classification framework was developed to diagnose cytomegalovirus status using the catalog of TCR beta chain sequences. V and J gene assignment, in a later analysis, came from comparing TCR nucleotide sequences with IMGT/GENE-DB human TR gene sequences. Using the TCRdist pipeline, a later analysis assigned CDR3 sequences along with most-parsimonious VDJ recombination scenarios. A later analysis defined each TCR beta chain by its CDR3 amino acid sequence plus V-gene family, and excluded reads lacking a unique V-gene family. A later analysis removed 592 highly shared, low-generation-probability nucleotide sequences to deal with suspected cross-contamination and a sequencing artifact. In a later analysis, a clonal expansion index was calculated for each public chain from normalized within-repertoire ranks of inferred template counts. In a later analysis, generation probabilities were computed using a VDJ recombination model fitted to out-of-frame rearrangements, and the results were checked against IGoR. In a later analysis, hypergeometric tests were used to score TCR-TCR, TCR-HLA and TCR-CMV co-occurrence, with a repertoire-size bias correction applied to TCR pairs. A later analysis estimated false discovery rates by permuting HLA or CMV assignments 20 times. A later analysis grouped co-occurring TCRs with DBSCAN, adding TCRdist sequence similarity when clustering within HLA-allele-positive subsets. For co-occurrence clustering, repertoires with fewer than 30,000 or more than 120,000 public chains were excluded, along with a handful of repertoires with anomalous nucleotide sharing. Not all clones reach the TCRdb copy of this immuneACCESS table, which keeps in-frame sequences only. Checked studies attribute under half of the gap to unresolved V genes and leave the rest unexplained. V and J calls and clone size are those listed in that table; D and trimming were worked out from the DNA. The sample table holds some 200,000 clones, of which around 75% were seen once. The ten biggest clones cover less than 2% of the sample.

As concerns this clone: No antigen is known for it. Within one base of it there is no much larger clone, and no base qualities were kept.

As encoded in the germline V gene, CDR1 is LGHNA while CDR2 is YSLEER. Counted from cysteine to phenylalanine, this CDR3 has 18 amino acids. CDR3 DNA only is kept here, 54 bases in frame from base 1. At the junction V is shortened by 1 base and J by 1 base, with 19 bases in between. The sequenced sample consisted of PBMCs. The TCR originated in a woman aged 25 to 45 in good health and CMV-seronegative. The V gene is TRBV4-3 and the J gene is TRBJ1-1; TRBD1 is possibly the D segment (6 matching bases). The DNA sequence is given as TGCGCCAGCAGCCAAGTGTTGCGGGGGCGGGCGGAGAACACTGAAGCTTTCTTT. Its amino acids are CASSQVLRGRAENTEAFF.